This TCR beta chain derives from a study of blood T cell repertoires in COVID-19. Study context: Italy, Spain and the United States were the sources of the convalescent and acute COVID-19 samples. From T cells, B-cell-depleted T cells, or PBMCs came the material, which was cDNA or gDNA.

In the original processing: Reference gene primers were amplified, and this amplification served to estimate nucleated cell counts. TCRdb's copy holds only in-frame clones and misses some; the assay was immunoSEQ multiplex PCR. V and J calls and clone size are as listed in that table; D and trimming were resolved from the DNA. The table has roughly 200,000 clones, around four fifths seen once. This CDR3 is built from 14 residues. Trimming took 2 bases from V and 5 from J, leaving 10 bases between them. Germline V lookup: CDR1 MNHNS, CDR2 SASEGT. Sequencing was performed on peripheral blood. The sequence was obtained from a human donor in a cohort sampled during active COVID-19. The rearrangement links TRBV6-1 to TRBJ1-5; D remains unclear. The CDR3: CASSESTLDQPQHF. In DNA, the CDR3 is TGTGCCAGCAGTGAATCGACTCTTGATCAGCCCCAGCATTTT.